The next 3 T cell receptor beta chains were all read from a single sample in a study of identical twins. TCRdb called the 5' RACE reads again in MiXCR, with one record for every CDR3 protein. In the table there are hundreds of thousands of distinct CDR3 sequences, approximately 13% of which are singletons. These data were also reused for a study on yellow fever vaccine responses in identical twins.

The sequenced sample consisted of PBMCs. The receptors derive from a woman under 30 in good health.

In its sample, this clonotype was seen many times. The chain recombines TRBV10-3 with TRBJ2-5; 8 bases agree with TRBD1. Germline-derived CDR1 and CDR2 are ENHRY and SYGVKD. V shed 2 bases and J 2 bases; nucleotides not matched to a gene: 1. The CDR3 spans 14 residues. CDR3 sequence reads: CAISEGQGQETQYF. CDR3 bases: TGTGCCATCAGTGAGGGACAGGGACAAGAGACCCAGTACTTC.

This clonotype has at least ten counts. The V call is TRBV12-3 or TRBV12-4, the J call TRBJ2-1, with D possibly being TRBD2 (5 bases). This CDR3 region has 13 residues. Trimming took 6 bases from V and 9 from J, leaving 15 bases between them. CDR3 bases: TGTGCCAGCAGCCAAGGTGGGAGTAGTGAGCAGTTCTTC. It yields the protein CASSQGGSSEQFF.

This clonotype was seen a handful of times. V and J are TRBV20-1 and TRBJ2-7, with a tentative D call TRBD2 (6 bases). The V gene's germline CDR1 is DFQATT and CDR2 SNEGSKA (reference sequence). The V end was cut by 0 bases, the J end by 2 bases, with 17 bases between. The CDR3 extends over 16 amino acids. CDR3: CSARDWLAEPTYEQYF. CDR3 in DNA: TGCAGTGCTAGAGATTGGTTAGCGGAACCGACCTACGAGCAGTACTTC.